The 18 T cell receptor beta chains given below trace back to one sample, sequenced in a study of cytomegalovirus exposure and HLA in healthy donors. PCR primers comprised 60 Vbeta and 13 Jbeta primers. Only in-frame clones appear in the TCRdb table, and some are missing; sequencing was by immunoSEQ multiplex PCR. In the table there are 130,000 to 150,000 clones, about 79% of which are singletons. The sequenced sample consisted of PBMCs. These receptors originate from a woman aged 25 to 45 in good health and CMV-seronegative.

The chain employs TRBV6-5 and TRBJ2-7; D is perhaps TRBD1 (6 bases). CDR1 is MNHEY and CDR2 is SVGAGI in the germline V gene. The CDR3 totals 14 residues. The V and J ends lost 4 bases and 2 bases respectively, with 12 bases between them. The CDR3 DNA reads as TGTGCCAGCAGTTTGGACCGGGACACCTACGAGCAGTACTTC. Protein: CASSLDRDTYEQYF.

The CDR3 loop reads CSVGGGGSGNTIYF. DNA of the CDR3: TGCAGCGTGGGGGGGGGAGGATCTGGAAACACCATATATTTT. The chain couples TRBV29-1 to TRBJ1-3, with D possibly TRBD1 on 5 matching bases. This CDR3 contains 14 residues. Trimming stripped 6 bases from V and 1 base from J, with 13 bases between. Germline CDR1 is SQVTM and CDR2 is ANQGSEA.

V usage is TRBV4-2 and J usage is TRBJ1-3; a weak D match, TRBD1 (5 bases). Germline values: CDR1 LGHNA, CDR2 YNFKEQ. Trimming shortened V by 1 base and J by 5 bases, and 12 bases separated the two germline ends. The CDR3 is 15 amino acids. DNA for the CDR3: TGTGCCAGCAGCCAAGGGCGGGACGTAAGAAACACCATATATTTT. Translated, it gives CASSQGRDVRNTIYF.

The chain carries TRBV30 and TRBJ1-5; 7 positions match TRBD1. This CDR3 has 15 amino acids. V gave up 2 bases and J gave up 1 base; unmatched junction bases: 5. Germline assignment: CDR1 GTSNPN and CDR2 SVGIG (reference sequence). As DNA, the CDR3 is TGTGCCTGGAGTAGGGGGCATGGAAGCAATCAGCCCCAGCATTTT. Translating it yields CAWSRGHGSNQPQHF.

The rearrangement links TRBV5-1 to TRBJ2-3, with D maybe TRBD2 (5 bases). The CDR3 consists of 14 residues. The germline V gene has CDR1 SGHRS and CDR2 YFSETQ. The V end lost 10 bases, the J end lost 2 bases, and 17 bases lay between the germline ends. This chain's CDR3 is CAAGLGGPTDTQYF. DNA for the CDR3: TGCGCCGCTGGTCTCGGCGGGCCCACAGATACGCAGTATTTT.

The V and J genes are TRBV7-8 and TRBJ1-5; TRBD1 matches at 9 bases. The CDR3 has 18 residues. Trimming took 2 bases from V and 0 from J; bases not matched to a gene: 8. CDR1 SGHVS and CDR2 FQNEAQ come from the germline V gene. The CDR3 here is CASSLNRGLGYSNQPQHF. The CDR3 coding sequence is TGTGCCAGCAGCTTAAACAGGGGGCTTGGATATAGCAATCAGCCCCAGCATTTT.

DNA of the CDR3: TGCGCCAGCAGCCGAGTTAACACTGAAGCTTTCTTT. This translates into CASSRVNTEAFF. The chain couples TRBV4-1 to TRBJ1-1; D is unresolved. The CDR3 has 12 amino acids. CDR1 is MGHRA, CDR2 YSYEKL, per germline. Trimming stripped 4 bases from V and 2 bases from J, with 5 bases between.

The chain uses TRBV6-4 and TRBJ2-5, with 8 bases lining up with TRBD1. The CDR3 is made up of 13 amino acids. The junction had 2 bases not matched to a gene; V was cut back by 3 bases and J by 5 bases. CDR1 MRHNA and CDR2 SNTAGT come from the germline V gene. CDR3 sequence reads: CASSERTGETQYF. For the CDR3, the DNA is TGTGCCAGCAGTGAAAGGACAGGGGAGACCCAGTACTTC.

This chain connects TRBV15 to TRBJ2-1; 13 bases agree with TRBD2. The CDR3 length is 16 residues. V dropped 5 bases and J dropped 5; count of bases not matched to a gene: 6. CDR1 is LNHNV, CDR2 YYDKDF, per germline (reference sequence). In DNA form, the CDR3 reads TGTGCCACCAGCCTGATAGGACTAGCGGGGGACAATGAGCAGTTCTTC. This codes for CATSLIGLAGDNEQFF.

The genes are TRBV5-1 and TRBJ2-7, with 8 bases lining up with TRBD1. The CDR3 runs to 14 residues. V trimming: 4 bases; J trimming: 3 bases; junction bases outside the gene matches: 6. Germline V lookup: CDR1 SGHRS, CDR2 YFSETQ. CDR3 loop: CASSPSTGVYEQYF. CDR3 nucleotide sequence: TGCGCCAGCAGCCCGTCGACAGGGGTCTACGAGCAGTACTTC. The whole variable domain, filled in from reference TRBV5-1 and TRBJ2-7, reads KAGVTQTPRYLIKTRGQQVTLSCSPISGHRSVSWYQQTPGQGLQFLFEYFSETQRNKGNFPGRFSGRQFSNSRSEMNVSTLELGDSALYLCASSPSTGVYEQYFGPGTRLTVT.

This clone was seen a single time. The J gene is TRBJ2-7, the V gene TRBV2; D ambiguous. The CDR3 is made up of 12 amino acids. Germline V CDR1 and CDR2: SNHLY, FYNNEI. Trimming removed 8 bases from V and 4 bases from J, with 12 bases in between. The CDR3 spells CASALLMYEQYF. For the CDR3, the DNA is TGTGCCAGCGCGCTCCTGATGTACGAGCAGTACTTC.

This clone was observed a single time. The chain employs TRBV7-3 and TRBJ2-6; 11 bases line up with TRBD2. This CDR3 contains 19 residues. Per germline, CDR1 SGHTA and CDR2 FQGTGA. J gave up 4 bases and V 5 bases, and 13 bases lay outside the gene matches. DNA of the CDR3: TGTGCCAGCAGCCAACGTCATAGCGGGGGGGCACACGGGGCCAACGTCCTGACTTTC. As protein: CASSQRHSGGAHGANVLTF.

The V call is TRBV12-5, the J call TRBJ1-5, with D maybe TRBD1 (6 bases). Trimming took off 7 bases at V and 4 bases at J, with 17 bases between the two ends. The CDR3 contains 15 residues. Germline V gene data show CDR1 as LGHNT and CDR2 as FRNRAP. The CDR3, as DNA: TGTGCTAGTGCTTCGGGATTAGGGGGAAATCAGCCCCAGCATTTT. Translation gives CASASGLGGNQPQHF.

The chain has TRBV5-1 and TRBJ1-2; 10 nucleotides line up with TRBD1. Trimming at V came to 0 bases and at J to 4 bases, leaving 6 bases not matched to a gene. The CDR3 length is 16 residues. Germline V gives CDR1 SGHRS, CDR2 YFSETQ. CDR3 bases: TGCGCCAGCAGCTTGGAAGGGACAGGGGTGATCTATGGCTACACCTTC. It translates to CASSLEGTGVIYGYTF.

The V gene is TRBV19, the J gene TRBJ1-5; 10 positions match TRBD1. This CDR3 has 16 amino acids. Trimming took 1 base from V and 1 from J; bases not matched to a gene: 1. CDR1 and CDR2 from the germline V gene are LNHDA and SQIVND (reference sequence). The CDR3 here is CASSIGDRGSNQPQHF. DNA for the CDR3: TGTGCCAGTAGTATAGGGGACAGGGGAAGCAATCAGCCCCAGCATTTT.

V is TRBV2 and J is TRBJ2-2; 11 positions agree with TRBD2. J gave up 6 bases and V 4 bases, and 4 bases lay outside the gene matches. The CDR3 sequence is 15 residues long. Germline values: CDR1 SNHLY, CDR2 FYNNEI. The DNA of the CDR3 is TGTGCCAGCAGTGTGCTAGCGGGGGGTCCCGGGGAGCTGTTTTTT. It is translated as CASSVLAGGPGELFF.

V usage is TRBV29-1 and J usage is TRBJ1-1; D is ambiguous. The germline gives CDR1 SQVTM, CDR2 ANQGSEA. This CDR3 has 13 residues. Trimming pared 5 bases from V and 1 base from J, leaving 11 bases between. DNA of the CDR3: TGCAGCGTTTCTGTCTCGGGGAACACTGAAGCTTTCTTT. It specifies CSVSVSGNTEAFF.

The gene calls are TRBV5-4 and TRBJ2-6; 8 bases fit TRBD1. V lost 4 bases to trimming and J lost 2 bases; unmatched junction nucleotides: 5. This CDR3 spans 16 amino acids. Germline-derived CDR1 and CDR2 are SGHNT and YYREEE (reference sequence). CDR3 residues: CASSRMTGAGANVLTF. The CDR3, as DNA: TGTGCCAGCAGCAGAATGACAGGGGCTGGGGCCAACGTCCTGACTTTC.